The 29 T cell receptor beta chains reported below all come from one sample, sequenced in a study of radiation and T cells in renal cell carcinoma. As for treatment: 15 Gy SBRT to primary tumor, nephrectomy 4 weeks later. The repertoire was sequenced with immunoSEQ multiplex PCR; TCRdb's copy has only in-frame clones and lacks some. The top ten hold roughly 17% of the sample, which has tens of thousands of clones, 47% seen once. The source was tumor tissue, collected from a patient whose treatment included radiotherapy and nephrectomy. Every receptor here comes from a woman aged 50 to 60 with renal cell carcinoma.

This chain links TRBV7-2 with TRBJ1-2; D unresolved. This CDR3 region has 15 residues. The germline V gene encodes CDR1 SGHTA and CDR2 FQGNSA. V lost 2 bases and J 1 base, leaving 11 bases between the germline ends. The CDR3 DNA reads TGTGCCAGCAGCTTACTTCTGGGGTTTAACTATGGCTACACCTTC. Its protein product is CASSLLLGFNYGYTF. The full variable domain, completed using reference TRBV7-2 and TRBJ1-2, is GAGVSQSPSNKVTEKGKDVELRCDPISGHTALYWYRQSLGQGLEFLIYFQGNSAPDKSGLPSDRFSAERTGGSVSTLTIQRTQQEDSAVYLCASSLLLGFNYGYTFGSGTRLTVV.

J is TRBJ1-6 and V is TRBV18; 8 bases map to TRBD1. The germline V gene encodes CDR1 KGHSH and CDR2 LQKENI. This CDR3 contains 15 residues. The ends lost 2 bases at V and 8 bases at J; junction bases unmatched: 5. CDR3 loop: CASSPTTGVDSPLHF. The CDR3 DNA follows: TGTGCCAGCTCACCAACGACAGGGGTGGATTCACCCCTCCACTTT.

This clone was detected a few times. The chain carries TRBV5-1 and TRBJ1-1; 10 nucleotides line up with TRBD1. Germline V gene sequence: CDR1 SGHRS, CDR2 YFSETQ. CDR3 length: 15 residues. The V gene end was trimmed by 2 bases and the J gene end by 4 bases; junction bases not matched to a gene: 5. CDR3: CASSFGQGDRTEAFF. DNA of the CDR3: TGCGCCAGCAGCTTCGGACAGGGGGATCGCACTGAAGCTTTCTTT.

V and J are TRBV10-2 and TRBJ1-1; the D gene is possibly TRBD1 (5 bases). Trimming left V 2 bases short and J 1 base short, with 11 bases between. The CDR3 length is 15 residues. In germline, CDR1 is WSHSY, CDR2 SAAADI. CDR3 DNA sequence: TGCGCCAGCAGTGAGAGGGGAGGTGGGAACACTGAAGCTTTCTTT. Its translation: CASSERGGGNTEAFF.

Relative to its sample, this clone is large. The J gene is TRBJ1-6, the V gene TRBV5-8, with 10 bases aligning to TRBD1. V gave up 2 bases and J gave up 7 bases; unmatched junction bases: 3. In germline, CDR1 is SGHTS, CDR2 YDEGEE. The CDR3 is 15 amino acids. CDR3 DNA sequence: TGTGCCAGCAGCTTTAGGGGACAGGGGAATTCACCCCTCCACTTT. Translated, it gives CASSFRGQGNSPLHF.

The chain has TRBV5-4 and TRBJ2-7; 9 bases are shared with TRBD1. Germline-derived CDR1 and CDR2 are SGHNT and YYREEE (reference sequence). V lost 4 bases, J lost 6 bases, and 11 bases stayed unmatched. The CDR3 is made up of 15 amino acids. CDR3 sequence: CASSARTGELREQYF. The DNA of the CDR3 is TGTGCCAGCAGCGCCAGGACAGGGGAACTACGCGAGCAGTACTTC.

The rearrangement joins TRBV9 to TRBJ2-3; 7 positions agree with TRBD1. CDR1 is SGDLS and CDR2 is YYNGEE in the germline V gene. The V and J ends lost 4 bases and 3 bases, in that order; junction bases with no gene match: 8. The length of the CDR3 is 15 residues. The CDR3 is CASSPWQGETDTQYF. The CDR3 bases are TGTGCCAGCAGCCCTTGGCAGGGGGAAACAGATACGCAGTATTTT.

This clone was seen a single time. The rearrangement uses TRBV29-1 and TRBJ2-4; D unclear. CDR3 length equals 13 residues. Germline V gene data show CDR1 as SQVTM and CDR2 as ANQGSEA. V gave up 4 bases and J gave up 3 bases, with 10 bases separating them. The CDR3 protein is CSVGQWGKNIQYF. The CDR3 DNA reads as TGCAGCGTTGGGCAATGGGGCAAAAACATTCAGTACTTC. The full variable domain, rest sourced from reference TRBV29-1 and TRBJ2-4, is SAVISQKPSRDICQRGTSLTIQCQVDSQVTMMFWYRQQPGQSLTLIATANQGSEATYESGFVIDKFPISRPNLTFSTLTVSNMSPEDSSIYLCSVGQWGKNIQYFGAGTRLSVL.

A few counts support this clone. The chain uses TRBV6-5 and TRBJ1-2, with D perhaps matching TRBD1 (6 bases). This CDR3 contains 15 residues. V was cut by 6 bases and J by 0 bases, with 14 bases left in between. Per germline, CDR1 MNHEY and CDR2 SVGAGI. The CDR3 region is CASRPGQISNYGYTF. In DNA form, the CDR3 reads TGTGCCAGCAGACCCGGACAGATTTCTAACTATGGCTACACCTTC.

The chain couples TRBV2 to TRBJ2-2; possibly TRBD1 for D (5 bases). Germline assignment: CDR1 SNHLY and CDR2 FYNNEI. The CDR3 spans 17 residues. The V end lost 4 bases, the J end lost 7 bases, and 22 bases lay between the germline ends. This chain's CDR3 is CASSAPKGEIDIGELFF. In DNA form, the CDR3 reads TGTGCCAGCAGTGCCCCTAAAGGGGAAATCGACATCGGGGAGCTGTTTTTT.

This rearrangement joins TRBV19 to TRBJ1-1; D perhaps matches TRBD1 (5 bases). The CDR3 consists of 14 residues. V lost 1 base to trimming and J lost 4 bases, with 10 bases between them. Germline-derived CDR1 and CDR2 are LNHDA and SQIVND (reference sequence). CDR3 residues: CASSIGRDPTEAFF. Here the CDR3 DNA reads TGTGCCAGTAGTATAGGCCGGGACCCCACTGAAGCTTTCTTT.

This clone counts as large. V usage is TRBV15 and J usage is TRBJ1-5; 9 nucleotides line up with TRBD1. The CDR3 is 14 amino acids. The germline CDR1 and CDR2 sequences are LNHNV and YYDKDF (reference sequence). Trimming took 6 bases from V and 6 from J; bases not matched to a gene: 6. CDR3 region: CATRADRGSQPQHF. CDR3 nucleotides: TGTGCCACCAGAGCCGACAGGGGGAGTCAGCCCCAGCATTTT.

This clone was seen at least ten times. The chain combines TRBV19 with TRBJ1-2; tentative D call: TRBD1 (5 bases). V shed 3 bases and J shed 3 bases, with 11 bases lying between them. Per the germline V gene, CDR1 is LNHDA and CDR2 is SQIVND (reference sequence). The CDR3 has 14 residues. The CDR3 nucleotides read TGTGCCAGTAGTATCGGAGTCAGGGACTATGGCTACACCTTC. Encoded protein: CASSIGVRDYGYTF.

CDR3 coding DNA: TGTGCCAGCAGCGTAGACGGGACTAGCGGCAGAAGTTCAGATACGCAGTATTTT. Its translation: CASSVDGTSGRSSDTQYF. The rearrangement links TRBV9 to TRBJ2-3; 11 nucleotides align to TRBD2. V lost 0 bases and J lost 4; bases outside the gene matches: 10. The CDR3 spans 18 residues. The V gene's germline CDR1 is SGDLS and CDR2 YYNGEE.

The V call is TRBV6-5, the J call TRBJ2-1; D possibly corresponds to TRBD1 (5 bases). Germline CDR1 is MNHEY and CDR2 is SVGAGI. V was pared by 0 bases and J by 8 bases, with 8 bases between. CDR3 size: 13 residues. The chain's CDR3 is CASSYSGADEQFF. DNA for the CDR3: TGTGCCAGCAGTTACTCAGGGGCCGATGAGCAGTTCTTC.

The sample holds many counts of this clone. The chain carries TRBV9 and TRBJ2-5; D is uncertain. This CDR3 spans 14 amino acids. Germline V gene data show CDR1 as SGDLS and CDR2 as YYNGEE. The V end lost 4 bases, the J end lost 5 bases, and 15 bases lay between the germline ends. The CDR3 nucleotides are TGTGCCAGCAGCTCCCGGACCGACTGGGAGACCCAGTACTTC. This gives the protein CASSSRTDWETQYF.

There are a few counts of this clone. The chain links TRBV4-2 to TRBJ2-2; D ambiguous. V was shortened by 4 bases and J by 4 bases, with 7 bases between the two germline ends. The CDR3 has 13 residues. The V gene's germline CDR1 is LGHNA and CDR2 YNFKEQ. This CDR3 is CASSPRSTGELFF. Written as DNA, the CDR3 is TGTGCCAGCAGCCCTCGAAGCACCGGGGAGCTGTTTTTT.

In nucleotides, the CDR3 is TGTGCCATAGAGGGGACAACCTACCAAGAGACCCAGTACTTC. It codes for CAIEGTTYQETQYF. This sequence joins TRBV7-9 and TRBJ2-5; maybe TRBD1 (6 bases). The CDR3 runs to 14 residues. Germline CDR1 is SEHNR and CDR2 is FQNEAQ (reference sequence). Trimming left V 10 bases short and J 0 bases short, with 15 bases between.

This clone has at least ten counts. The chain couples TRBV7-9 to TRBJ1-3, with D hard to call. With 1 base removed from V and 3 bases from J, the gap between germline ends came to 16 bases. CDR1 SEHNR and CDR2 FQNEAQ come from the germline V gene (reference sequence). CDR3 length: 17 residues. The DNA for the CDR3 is TGTGCCAGCAGCTTAGTCGGGTCGGGTCCGATTGGAAACACCATATATTTT. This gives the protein CASSLVGSGPIGNTIYF.

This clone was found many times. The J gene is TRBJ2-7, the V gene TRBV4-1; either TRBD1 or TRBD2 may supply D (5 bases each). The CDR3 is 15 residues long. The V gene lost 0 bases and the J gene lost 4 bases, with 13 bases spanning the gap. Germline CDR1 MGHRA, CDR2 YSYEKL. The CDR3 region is CASSQDRRGPYEQYF. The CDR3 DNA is TGCGCCAGCAGCCAAGATCGACGGGGCCCGTACGAGCAGTACTTC.

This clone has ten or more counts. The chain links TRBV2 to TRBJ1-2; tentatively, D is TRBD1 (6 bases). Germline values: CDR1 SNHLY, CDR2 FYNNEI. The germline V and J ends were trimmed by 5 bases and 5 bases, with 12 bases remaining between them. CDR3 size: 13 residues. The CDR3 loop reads CASSFGQSYGYTF. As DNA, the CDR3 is TGTGCCAGCAGTTTTGGACAGTCGTATGGCTACACCTTC.

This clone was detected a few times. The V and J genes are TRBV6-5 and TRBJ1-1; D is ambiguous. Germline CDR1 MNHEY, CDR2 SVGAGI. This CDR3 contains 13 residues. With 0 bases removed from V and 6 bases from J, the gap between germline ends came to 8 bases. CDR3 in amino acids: CASSYSVGPEAFF. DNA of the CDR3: TGTGCCAGCAGTTACTCAGTCGGGCCTGAAGCTTTCTTT.

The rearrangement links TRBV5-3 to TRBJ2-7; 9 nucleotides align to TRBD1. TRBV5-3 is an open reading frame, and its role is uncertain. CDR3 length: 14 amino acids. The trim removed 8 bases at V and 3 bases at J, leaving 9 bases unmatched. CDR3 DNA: TGTGCCAGCAGCCAGGGACAGGGAAACTACGAGCAGTACTTC. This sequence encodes CASSQGQGNYEQYF.

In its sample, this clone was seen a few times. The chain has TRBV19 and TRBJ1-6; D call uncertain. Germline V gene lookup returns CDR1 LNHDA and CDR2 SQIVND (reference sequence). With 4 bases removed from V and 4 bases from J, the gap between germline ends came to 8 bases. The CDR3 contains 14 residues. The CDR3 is CASSSDTYNSPLHF. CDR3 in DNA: TGTGCCAGTAGTAGCGACACTTATAATTCACCCCTCCACTTT.

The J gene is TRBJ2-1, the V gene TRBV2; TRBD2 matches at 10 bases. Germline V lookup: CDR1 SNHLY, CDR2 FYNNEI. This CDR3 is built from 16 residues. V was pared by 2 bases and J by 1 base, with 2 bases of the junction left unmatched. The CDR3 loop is CASSELAGVSYNEQFF. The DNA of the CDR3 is TGTGCCAGCAGTGAACTAGCGGGGGTTTCCTACAATGAGCAGTTCTTC.

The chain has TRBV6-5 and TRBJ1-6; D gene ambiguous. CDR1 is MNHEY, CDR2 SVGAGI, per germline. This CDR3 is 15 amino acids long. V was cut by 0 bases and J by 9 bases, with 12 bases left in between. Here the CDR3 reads CASSYSTTSGSPLHF. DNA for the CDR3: TGTGCCAGCAGTTACTCGACGACCAGCGGTTCACCCCTCCACTTT.

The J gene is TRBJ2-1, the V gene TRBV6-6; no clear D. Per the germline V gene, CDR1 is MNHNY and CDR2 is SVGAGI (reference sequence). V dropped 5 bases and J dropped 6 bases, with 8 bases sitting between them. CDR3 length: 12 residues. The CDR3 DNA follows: TGTGCCAGCAGTAACACCCGCAATGAGCAGTTCTTC. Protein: CASSNTRNEQFF.

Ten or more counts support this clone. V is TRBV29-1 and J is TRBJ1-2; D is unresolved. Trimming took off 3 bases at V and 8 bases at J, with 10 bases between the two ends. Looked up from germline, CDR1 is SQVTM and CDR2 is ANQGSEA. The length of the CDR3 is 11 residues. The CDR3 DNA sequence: TGCAGCGTTGACAGCCTTCTCGGCTACACCTTC. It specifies CSVDSLLGYTF.

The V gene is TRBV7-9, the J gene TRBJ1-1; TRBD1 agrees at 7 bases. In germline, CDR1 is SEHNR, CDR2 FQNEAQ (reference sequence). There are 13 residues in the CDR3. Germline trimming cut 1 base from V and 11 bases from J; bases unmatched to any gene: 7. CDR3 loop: CASSLVGQGVAFF. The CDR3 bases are TGTGCCAGCAGCTTAGTCGGCCAGGGGGTTGCTTTCTTT.